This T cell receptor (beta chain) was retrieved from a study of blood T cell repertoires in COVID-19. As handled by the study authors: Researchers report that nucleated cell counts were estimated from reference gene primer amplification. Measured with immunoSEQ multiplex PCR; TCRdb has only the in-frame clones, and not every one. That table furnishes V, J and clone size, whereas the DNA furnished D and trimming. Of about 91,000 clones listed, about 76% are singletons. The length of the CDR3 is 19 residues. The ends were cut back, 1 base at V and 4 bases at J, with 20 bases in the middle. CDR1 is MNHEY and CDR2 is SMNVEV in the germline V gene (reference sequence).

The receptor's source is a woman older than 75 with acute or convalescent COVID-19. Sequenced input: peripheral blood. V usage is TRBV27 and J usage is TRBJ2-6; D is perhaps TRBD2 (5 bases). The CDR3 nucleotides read TGTGCCAGCAGTTTATTAATGGGAGCCCGTTCCTCGGGGGCCAACGTCCTGACTTTC. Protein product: CASSLLMGARSSGANVLTF.